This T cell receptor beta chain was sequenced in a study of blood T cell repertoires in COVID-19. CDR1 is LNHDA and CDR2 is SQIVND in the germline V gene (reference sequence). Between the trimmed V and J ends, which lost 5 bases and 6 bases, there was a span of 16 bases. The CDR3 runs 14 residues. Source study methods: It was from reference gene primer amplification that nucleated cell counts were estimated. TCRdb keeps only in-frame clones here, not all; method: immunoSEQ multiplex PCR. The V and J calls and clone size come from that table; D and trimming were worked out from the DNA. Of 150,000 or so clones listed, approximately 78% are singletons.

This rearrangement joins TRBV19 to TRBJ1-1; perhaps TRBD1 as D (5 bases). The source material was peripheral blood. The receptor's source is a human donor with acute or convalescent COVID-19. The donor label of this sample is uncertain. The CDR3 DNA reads TGTGCCAGTAGTCGCCTGGGCGCGGGGGCTGAAGCTTTCTTT. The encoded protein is CASSRLGAGAEAFF.